This TCR beta chain was recorded in a study of T cell repertoires in cytomegalovirus infection. The overall study: CMV epitopes used comprised recently identified HLA-C-restricted ones and well-studied HLA-B-restricted ones. CMV infection plus the matching HLA type was flagged by public TCR beta signatures.

The CDR3 consists of 13 residues. CDR1 and CDR2 (germline): SGHNT, YYREEE (reference sequence). Trimming shortened V by 4 bases and J by 9 bases, and 14 bases separated the two germline ends. Regarding the study as a whole: The ex vivo response was dominated by HLA-C-restricted CMV-specific TCR beta clonotypes.

A remark on this clonotype: What it binds is unknown.

In TCRdb, the reads were re-called with MiXCR into one record per CDR3 protein. This table has about 470,000 distinct CDR3 sequences, roughly 46% appearing once. The material sequenced was cultured PBMCs, taken from culture after CMV antigen stimulation. The chain joins TRBV5-4 to TRBJ2-1; possible D gene TRBD1, 6 bases. This clonotype was obtained from a human donor in good health (CMV status not recorded). Some clones in this sample may be carry-over from other donors' samples. CDR3 DNA sequence: TGTGCCAGCAGCACACGACAGGAGCGTGAGCAGTTCTTC. This codes for CASSTRQEREQFF.